A selection of T cell receptor beta chains follows, all from one sample in a study of T cell responses to AZD1222 COVID-19 vaccine. The method was immunoSEQ multiplex PCR; TCRdb's version includes in-frame clones alone and lacks a portion of them. The table includes roughly 80,000 clones, 75% to 95% detected once. The sequencing used peripheral blood, collected 28 days after the second AZD1222 dose. Receptors were obtained from an adult who received the AZD1222 COVID-19 vaccine. CDR3s include the opening cysteine and the closing phenylalanine or tryptophan. A D gene is named only where the DNA matches it firmly. Expanded clones are given a class, and other clones once, few, many or no size at all.

J gene	CDR3 length	V gene	clone size	D gene	CDR3 DNA	CDR3 protein
TRBJ1-1	18	TRBV9	once	TRBD1	TGTGCCAGCAGCCCCCGGGGGGGGGCAGGGGGCCCGAACACTGAAGCTTTCTTT	CASSPRGGAGGPNTEAFF
TRBJ1-1	15	TRBV6-5	NA	NA	TGTGCCAGCAGTTACGGTGGCAGGGCCAACGCTGAAGCTTTCTTT	CASSYGGRANAEAFF
TRBJ2-7	17	TRBV3-1/TRBV3-2	NA	NA	TGTGCCAGCAGCCAAGAGTTCATCAGGGTCCCCACGAGCGAGCAGTACTTC	CASSQEFIRVPTSEQYF
TRBJ1-1	15	TRBV6-5	NA	TRBD1	TGTGCCAGCAGACTCGGGACAGGGTTGAACACTGAAGCTTTCTTT	CASRLGTGLNTEAFF
TRBJ1-6	15	TRBV30	NA	TRBD1	TGTGCCTGGAGTCGGAGACAGGGGGGCAATTCACCCCTCCACTTT	CAWSRRQGGNSPLHF
TRBJ2-1	16	TRBV5-6	NA	TRBD2	TGTGCCAGCAGCTTGTGGGCGGGGGGGCCCTACAATGAGCAGTTCTTC	CASSLWAGGPYNEQFF
TRBJ1-1	13	TRBV19	NA	NA	TGTGCCAGTACCCTGACCGCGGGGACTGAAGCTTTCTTT	CASTLTAGTEAFF
TRBJ1-1	15	TRBV6-5	NA	NA	TGTGCCAGCAGTTATAAAGGGGGTGGTGGTGCAGAAGCTTTCTTT	CASSYKGGGGAEAFF
TRBJ1-2	14	TRBV28	NA	NA	TGTGCCAGCATCCTTACACGGGGATCAGGTGGCTACACCTTC	CASILTRGSGGYTF
TRBJ1-1	16	TRBV27	NA	TRBD1	TGTGCCAGCAGTCCCGGACAGGGGATCTTGAACACTGAAGCTTTCTTT	CASSPGQGILNTEAFF
TRBJ2-7	11	TRBV7-9	once	NA	TGTGCCAGCAGCGCCGACGGCGAGCAGTACTTC	CASSADGEQYF
TRBJ1-1	14	TRBV14	NA	NA	TGTGCCAGCAGCCAGAGTAGGGGGAACACTGAAGCTTTCTTT	CASSQSRGNTEAFF
TRBJ1-6	14	TRBV6-1	NA	NA	TGTGCCAGCAGATGGACGGTCGATAATTCACCCCTCCACTTT	CASRWTVDNSPLHF
TRBJ2-7	14	TRBV6-5	few	TRBD2	TGTGCCAGCACCAAAGCGGGGACTGGGGGGGAGCAGTACTTC	CASTKAGTGGEQYF
TRBJ2-7	14	TRBV7-8	once	NA	TGTGCCAGCAGCTTGTTTAGGGGAATCTACGAGCAGTACTTC	CASSLFRGIYEQYF
TRBJ1-1	13	TRBV24-1	NA	TRBD1	TGTGCCACCAGGTCGGACAGGGGTGGTGAAGCTTTCTTT	CATRSDRGGEAFF
TRBJ1-6	16	TRBV7-9	NA	NA	TGTGCCAGCAGCTCGATAAGTAGCTCCTATAATTCACCCCTCCACTTT	CASSSISSSYNSPLHF
TRBJ1-5	13	TRBV30	NA	TRBD1	TGTGCCTGGGGACAGGGGAAGGATCAGCCCCAGCATTTT	CAWGQGKDQPQHF
TRBJ1-3	17	TRBV11-2	NA	NA	TGTGCCAGCACCATATGGGGGGCGGCTGGCTCTGGAAACACCATATATTTT	CASTIWGAAGSGNTIYF
TRBJ1-6	17	TRBV4-3	NA	TRBD1	TGCGCCAGCAGCCAAGATGGCACAGGGGGTAGGAATTCACCCCTCCACTTT	CASSQDGTGGRNSPLHF
TRBJ1-1	15	TRBV5-1	NA	NA	TGCGCCAGCCGCAAGACTCAGGTAGCGAACACTGAAGCTTTCTTT	CASRKTQVANTEAFF
TRBJ1-2	16	TRBV28	NA	TRBD1	TGTGCCAGCTCCGATCCGGGACAGGGGGCGCGTTATGGCTACACCTTC	CASSDPGQGARYGYTF
TRBJ2-5	13	TRBV5-1	NA	NA	TGCGCCAGCAGCTTACAGGGGGGGGAGACCCAGTACTTC	CASSLQGGETQYF
TRBJ2-5	15	TRBV5-1	NA	TRBD1	TGCGCCAGCAGCCGGACAGGGGGCATTGCAGAGACCCAGTACTTC	CASSRTGGIAETQYF
TRBJ1-5	13	TRBV7-9	once	NA	TGTGCCAGCAGCTTATCAGGGGATCAGCCCCAGCATTTT	CASSLSGDQPQHF
TRBJ1-2	15	TRBV6-5	NA	NA	TGTGCCAGCAGCCCGACCGGGGTAACTAACTATGGCTACACCTTC	CASSPTGVTNYGYTF
TRBJ2-7	12	TRBV6-5	NA	NA	TGCGCAACGCGGGACAGAGGCTACGAGCAGTACTTC	CATRDRGYEQYF
TRBJ2-5	15	TRBV28	NA	NA	TGTGCCAGTCGTTTAGGGGGGCGGGTTCAAGAGACCCAGTACTTC	CASRLGGRVQETQYF
TRBJ1-4	16	TRBV18	NA	TRBD1	TGTGCCAGCTCTCCCGTATCAGGGGGGGCCCCTGAAAAACTGTTTTTT	CASSPVSGGAPEKLFF
TRBJ1-2	14	TRBV14	NA	NA	TGTGCCAGCAGCCAAGATCTCTATTCCGATGGCTACACCTTC	CASSQDLYSDGYTF
TRBJ1-6	14	TRBV6-5	NA	NA	TGTGCCTCGGGATTCGGGGGGGGCAGCTCACCCCTCCACTTT	CASGFGGGSSPLHF
TRBJ2-7	17	TRBV10-3	NA	TRBD1	TGTGCCATCAGTGAGTCAGACCCCGGGACAGCTAGTTACGAGCAGTACTTC	CAISESDPGTASYEQYF
TRBJ1-2	13	TRBV19	NA	TRBD1	TGTGCCAGTAATGACAGGGCTAACTATGGCTACACCTTC	CASNDRANYGYTF
TRBJ2-7	14	TRBV7-2	NA	TRBD1	TGTGCCAGCAGCTTCCGGGACAGGGGGTCGGCGGTGACCTTC	CASSFRDRGSAVTF
TRBJ2-3	17	TRBV21-1	NA	NA	TGTGCCAGCCCACAGCGTGTCAGAGGGTACCACGGGGATACGCAGTATTTT	CASPQRVRGYHGDTQYF
TRBJ1-2	15	TRBV7-2	NA	NA	TGTGCCAGCAGCTTAACGGCCAGCCCCCTCTATGGCTACACCTTC	CASSLTASPLYGYTF
TRBJ1-1	15	TRBV7-9	once	NA	TGTGCCAGCAGCCCGCCGACGGAATTGAACACTGAAGCTTTCTTT	CASSPPTELNTEAFF
TRBJ2-2	14	TRBV6-5	NA	TRBD1	TGTGCCAGCAGGCCGGGACAGACGACCGGGGAGCTGTTTTTT	CASRPGQTTGELFF
TRBJ2-2	16	TRBV18	once	NA	TGTGCCAGCTCACCGAGGCAGGGGGGTGACACCGGGGAGCTGTTTTTT	CASSPRQGGDTGELFF